This record concerns one TCR beta chain sequence. Within the sample, other DNA sequences also encode this same CDR3. Looked up from germline, CDR1 is SGHRS and CDR2 is YFSETQ. V was pared by 2 bases and J by 7 bases, with 7 bases between. CDR3 length: 12 residues. Samples were taken at baseline and on day 1 of cycles 4 and 7. The protocol was immunoSEQ multiplex PCR, while the TCRdb copy is restricted to in-frame clones and leaves out a portion. This repertoire shows some 85,000 clones, about 90% found once; its top ten account for under 2%. This specimen comes from a study of OX40 agonist ivuxolimab in advanced cancers. Overall study context: Partial response was recorded in three patients: one hepatocellular carcinoma and two cutaneous melanoma cases.

The material sequenced was CD4+ or CD8+ T cells sorted from blood, taken in a trial of the OX40 agonist ivuxolimab. The chain recombines TRBV5-1 with TRBJ2-1; D remains ambiguous. The receptor was isolated from an adult with an advanced solid tumor such as melanoma, head and neck, liver or kidney cancer. The CDR3 loop reads CASSFVANEQFF. CDR3 DNA sequence: TGCGCCAGCAGCTTCGTTGCAAATGAGCAGTTCTTC. The full variable domain, completed using reference TRBV5-1 and TRBJ2-1, is KAGVTQTPRYLIKTRGQQVTLSCSPISGHRSVSWYQQTPGQGLQFLFEYFSETQRNKGNFPGRFSGRQFSNSRSEMNVSTLELGDSALYLCASSFVANEQFFGPGTRLTVL.